These 2 T cell receptor beta chains share one sample of origin, sequenced in a study of blood T cell repertoires in COVID-19 (dated by TCRdb to 2020 to 2021). The method was the immunoSEQ multiplex PCR assay. Drawn from immuneACCESS, this table holds only the in-frame rearrangements with V and J called that TCRdb kept. Clones are partly lost; checked studies trace under half to an unresolved V gene and leave the rest unexplained. The sample has 150,000 to 200,000 clones on record, approximately 81% of them singletons. The ten largest clones take up more than 12% of the sample. Sequenced material: peripheral blood. These TCRs come from a woman between 70 and 85 years old with COVID-19, enrolled during active disease.

In this sample, this clone turned up a few times. The chain carries TRBV16 and TRBJ2-7; tentative D call: TRBD2 (5 bases). This CDR3 spans 15 amino acids. The germline V and J ends were trimmed by 2 bases and 6 bases, with 17 bases remaining between them. Germline-derived CDR1 and CDR2 are KGHSY and FQNENV. The CDR3 loop is CASSQRGITSFEQYF. In DNA, the CDR3 is TGTGCCAGCAGCCAACGAGGGATCACCTCTTTCGAGCAGTACTTC.

Details on this clone: Other DNA sequences within the sample encode an identical CDR3. The chain links TRBV24-1 to TRBJ2-3; D remains unclear. Trimming cost V 6 bases and J 4 bases, with 4 bases left between them. The CDR3 consists of 11 residues. Germline CDR1 and CDR2: KGHDR and SFDVKD. CDR3 sequence: CATSYSDTQYF. CDR3 nucleotides: TGTGCCACCAGTTACTCAGATACGCAGTATTTT.